The clone carrying this TCR beta chain came up a few times. These data belong to a study of blood T cell repertoires in COVID-19. For the study at large: Some COVID-19 samples were acute and others convalescent; all came from the United States, Italy and Spain. Sources were T cells, B-cell-depleted T cells, or PBMCs; the material itself was cDNA or gDNA.

V lost 0 bases to trimming and J lost 2 bases, with 14 bases between them. This CDR3 comprises 16 residues. Per germline, CDR1 SGHRS and CDR2 YFSETQ. Libraries were prepared by immunoSEQ multiplex PCR; TCRdb keeps only in-frame clonotypes and omits some of them. This table holds 80,000 to 95,000 clones, about 90% found once. The receptor was derived from a human donor with active COVID-19. The donor label of this sample is uncertain. The sample was peripheral blood. This chain joins TRBV5-1 and TRBJ1-2; D perhaps matches TRBD1 (6 bases). CDR3 protein: CASSLEGGLKNYGYTF. The CDR3, as DNA: TGCGCCAGCAGCTTGGAAGGGGGATTAAAAAACTATGGCTACACCTTC.